Below, 18 T cell receptor beta chains from the same sample are listed, as sequenced in a study of T cell changes during pregnancy in multiple sclerosis. Produced via immunoSEQ multiplex PCR; TCRdb's table is partial and in-frame only. This sample has 30,000 to 35,000 clones, with approximately 90% found just once. The source was CD8+ T cells from peripheral blood mononuclear cells, collected in the first trimester of pregnancy. These receptors were collected from a female donor with multiple sclerosis, enrolled in a pregnancy study.

The chain carries TRBV25-1 and TRBJ1-1, with 9 bases that match TRBD1. V trimming: 4 bases; J trimming: 4 bases; junction bases outside the gene matches: 4. The CDR3 totals 14 residues. Germline lookup yields CDR1 MGHDK and CDR2 SYGVNS. As DNA, the CDR3 is TGTGCCAGCAGTGTAGGACAGGGGTTCACTGAAGCTTTCTTT. This gives the protein CASSVGQGFTEAFF.

The CDR3 spells CASSLIDRSPYEQYF. In nucleotides, the CDR3 is TGTGCCAGCAGCTTAATAGACAGGTCCCCCTACGAGCAGTACTTC. V gene TRBV7-2 combines with J gene TRBJ2-7; D may be TRBD1 (6 bases). CDR3 length: 15 residues. With 2 bases removed from V and 2 bases from J, the gap between germline ends came to 13 bases. Germline assignment: CDR1 SGHTA and CDR2 FQGNSA.

The chain couples TRBV29-1 to TRBJ2-3; D call uncertain. Between the trimmed V and J ends, which lost 7 bases and 3 bases, there was a span of 5 bases. This CDR3 is 10 amino acids long. Looked up from germline, CDR1 is SQVTM and CDR2 is ANQGSEA. The CDR3 sequence is CSGVTDTQYF. The CDR3 DNA follows: TGCAGCGGCGTAACAGATACGCAGTATTTT.

This chain joins TRBV15 and TRBJ2-1; TRBD2 matches at 7 bases. Trimming cost V 4 bases and J 4 bases; bases outside gene matches: 7. Germline lookup yields CDR1 LNHNV and CDR2 YYDKDF (reference sequence). There are 15 residues in the CDR3. The chain's CDR3 is CATSIEGGDYNEQFF. In DNA form, the CDR3 reads TGTGCCACCAGCATAGAGGGAGGGGATTACAATGAGCAGTTCTTC.

Concerning this clone itself: The junction departs from the called germline gene at one end, perhaps through a read error. The chain employs TRBV19 and TRBJ1-5; no clear D gene. The CDR3 has 17 residues. Germline lookup yields CDR1 LNHDA and CDR2 SQIVND (reference sequence). The CDR3 DNA reads as TGTGCCAGTAGTATAGCCCTGGCCGTTTATAGCAATCGGCCCCAGCATTTT. This gives the protein CASSIALAVYSNRPQHF.

CDR3 residues: CASSPRDSKYEQYF. Written as DNA, the CDR3 is TGTGCCAGCAGCCCACGGGACAGTAAATACGAGCAGTACTTC. The V and J genes are TRBV7-9 and TRBJ2-7, with 7 bases fitting TRBD1. From germline, CDR1 is SEHNR and CDR2 FQNEAQ (reference sequence). The CDR3 is 14 amino acids. J lost 4 bases, V lost 5 bases, and 8 bases had no gene match.

The V call is TRBV6-1, the J call TRBJ2-5; 9 bases fit TRBD2. Near its end, the DNA agrees better with TRBJ2-7, so the J call may be wrong. Germline V gene lookup returns CDR1 MNHNS and CDR2 SASEGT. The CDR3 has 14 residues. Here the CDR3 DNA reads TGTGCCAGCAGTGAATCAGGACTAGCGACCGAGCAGTACTTC. Encoded protein: CASSESGLATEQYF.

The rearrangement uses TRBV27 and TRBJ1-2; 7 nucleotides line up with TRBD1. CDR1 and CDR2 (germline): MNHEY, SMNVEV (reference sequence). This CDR3 contains 16 residues. Trimming cost V 5 bases and J 8 bases; bases outside gene matches: 17. The DNA of the CDR3 is TGTGCCAGCAGTCCCCAAACTTTTCAGGGGGTGGGCGGCTACACCTTC. This sequence encodes CASSPQTFQGVGGYTF.

This chain links TRBV5-6 with TRBJ2-7; TRBD2 matches at 9 bases. J gave up 2 bases and V 6 bases, and 12 bases lay outside the gene matches. The CDR3 consists of 16 residues. Germline V lookup: CDR1 SGHDT, CDR2 YYEEEE. This CDR3 reads CASNNGGLAKTYEQYF. CDR3 DNA: TGTGCCAGCAACAACGGTGGACTAGCGAAAACCTACGAGCAGTACTTC.

The V and J genes are TRBV2 and TRBJ2-7; maybe TRBD2 (5 bases). CDR3 size: 14 residues. Germline CDR1 reads SNHLY; CDR2 reads FYNNEI. The V and J ends lost 2 bases and 3 bases respectively, with 11 bases between them. This chain's CDR3 is CASSETSGIYEQYF. The CDR3 DNA sequence: TGTGCCAGCAGTGAAACTAGTGGGATCTACGAGCAGTACTTC.

The CDR3 loop is CASSRMGQGTYEQYF. The CDR3 DNA reads TGCGCCAGCAGCCGGATGGGACAGGGAACCTACGAGCAGTACTTC. V gene TRBV4-1 combines with J gene TRBJ2-7; 9 nucleotides align to TRBD1. Trimming cost V 4 bases and J 2 bases; bases outside gene matches: 6. CDR1 is MGHRA and CDR2 is YSYEKL in the germline V gene. This CDR3 has 15 amino acids.

V gene TRBV15 combines with J gene TRBJ2-7, with TRBD1 matching over 7 bases. This CDR3 comprises 14 residues. V trimming: 1 base; J trimming: 0 bases; junction bases outside the gene matches: 0. Germline CDR1 is LNHNV and CDR2 is YYDKDF (reference sequence). The CDR3 loop is CATSRGDSSYEQYF. The CDR3 bases are TGTGCCACCAGCAGAGGGGACAGCTCCTACGAGCAGTACTTC.

The rearrangement joins TRBV19 to TRBJ2-5, with TRBD1 as a possible D gene (5 bases). Trimming took off 5 bases at V and 4 bases at J, with 17 bases between the two ends. The V gene's germline CDR1 is LNHDA and CDR2 SQIVND (reference sequence). The CDR3 runs to 15 residues. The CDR3 bases are TGTGCCAGTAGTCCCCCTGGGGCAGGGCGAGAGACCCAGTACTTC. Protein: CASSPPGAGRETQYF.

The chain joins TRBV2 to TRBJ2-1; 10 bases map to TRBD2. The CDR3 consists of 17 residues. The V gene end was trimmed by 9 bases and the J gene end by 2 bases; junction bases not matched to a gene: 13. CDR1 and CDR2 (germline): SNHLY, FYNNEI. For the CDR3, the DNA is TGTGCCAGAGGAGGGGGGGCTAGCGGGAGTACCTACAATGAGCAGTTCTTC. Its translation: CARGGGASGSTYNEQFF.

This clone was observed a handful of times. This chain connects TRBV5-1 to TRBJ1-2; 9 bases are a match to TRBD1. This CDR3 contains 17 residues. Germline CDR1 reads SGHRS; CDR2 reads YFSETQ. Trimming at V came to 5 bases and at J to 1 base, leaving 12 bases not matched to a gene. In DNA, the CDR3 is TGCGCCAGCAGTTCCGGGACAGGGCTATTTTTTAACTATGGCTACACCTTC. Translating it yields CASSSGTGLFFNYGYTF.

About this clone: The junction and the germline gene differ at one end; a read error may be behind it. The J gene is TRBJ1-5, the V gene TRBV6-5, with TRBD1 matching 8 bases. The CDR3 runs to 11 residues. Germline assignment: CDR1 MNHEY and CDR2 SVGAGI. This chain's CDR3 is CIGQGSQPQHF. The DNA for the CDR3 is TGCATTGGACAGGGAAGTCAGCCCCAGCATTTT.

The chain joins TRBV7-9 to TRBJ2-1, with a weak D call TRBD1 (5 bases). With 5 bases removed from V and 5 bases from J, the gap between germline ends came to 10 bases. Looked up from germline, CDR1 is SEHNR and CDR2 is FQNEAQ (reference sequence). The CDR3 is made up of 13 amino acids. The CDR3 DNA follows: TGTGCCAGCAGCCCGCGACAGCACAATGAGCAGTTCTTC. Its translation is CASSPRQHNEQFF. Complete variable domain (other parts from reference TRBV7-9 and TRBJ2-1): DTGVSQNPRHKITKRGQNVTFRCDPISEHNRLYWYRQTLGQGPEFLTYFQNEAQLEKSRLLSDRFSAERPKGSFSTLEIQRTEQGDSAMYLCASSPRQHNEQFFGPGTRLTVL.

With respect to this clone: The sample has other DNA sequences that encode this CDR3 too. V usage is TRBV6-5 and J usage is TRBJ1-1; D possibly corresponds to TRBD1 (5 bases). V was pared by 0 bases and J by 1 base, with 6 bases between. From germline, CDR1 is MNHEY and CDR2 SVGAGI. This CDR3 region has 14 residues. The CDR3 DNA is TGTGCCAGCAGTTACTCTGGGGCGAACACTGAAGCTTTCTTT. This encodes CASSYSGANTEAFF.